Below are 5 T cell receptor beta chains sequenced from a single sample in a study of regulatory T cells in long-lasting Graves disease. This sample's time point: persistent/refractory GD, antithyroid drugs over 5 years with positive TRAb. After RNA was extracted from PBMCs, the TCR library was made from it. Arm-PCR of CDR3 regions with iRepertoire HTBI primers generated TCR beta libraries. TCRdb analysed the multiplex PCR reads with MiXCR anew, one entry per CDR3 protein. Of approximately 400,000 distinct CDR3 sequences listed, about 20% are singletons. This specimen consisted of peripheral blood mononuclear cells (PBMCs), obtained when the disease was refractory, from a patient treated with antithyroid drugs. All receptors come from a female donor with Graves disease.

This clonotype was detected only once. V gene TRBV9 combines with J gene TRBJ1-2; D may be TRBD1 (5 bases). Germline V gene sequence: CDR1 SGDLS, CDR2 YYNGEE. This CDR3 spans 15 amino acids. Trimming pared 3 bases from V and 7 bases from J, leaving 19 bases between. CDR3 nucleotides: TGTGCCAGCAGCGCCTCCGGGACCTACGATACTGGCTACACCTTC. Encoded protein: CASSASGTYDTGYTF.

This clonotype was seen repeatedly, ten times or more. The rearrangement links TRBV5-4 to TRBJ2-6, with 13 nucleotides matching TRBD2. The germline CDR1 and CDR2 sequences are SGHNT and YYREEE (reference sequence). The CDR3 consists of 19 residues. The ends lost 4 bases at V and 1 base at J; junction bases unmatched: 8. For the CDR3, the DNA is TGTGCCAGCAGCAAGGGACTAGCGGGAATTGGTTCTGGGGCCAACGTCCTGACTTTC. Its protein is CASSKGLAGIGSGANVLTF.

CDR3 region: CSANPGTAATDTQYF. As DNA, the CDR3 is TGCAGCGCAAACCCCGGGACAGCTGCCACAGATACGCAGTATTTT. V gene TRBV29-1 combines with J gene TRBJ2-3; 7 nucleotides agree with TRBD1. Germline CDR1 and CDR2: SQVTM and ANQGSEA. The CDR3 runs 15 residues. V gave up 7 bases and J gave up 2 bases; unmatched junction bases: 12.

The chain combines TRBV10-3 with TRBJ2-7; no clear D gene. Per germline, CDR1 ENHRY and CDR2 SYGVKD. Trimming took off 6 bases at V and 4 bases at J, with 10 bases between the two ends. CDR3 size: 12 residues. CDR3 loop: CAISSTTYEQYF. As DNA, the CDR3 is TGTGCCATCAGCAGTACGACTTACGAGCAGTACTTC.

The rearrangement uses TRBV2 and TRBJ2-2; D is undetermined. Trimming shortened V by 4 bases and J by 6 bases, and 6 bases separated the two germline ends. The CDR3 length is 12 residues. Germline lookup yields CDR1 SNHLY and CDR2 FYNNEI. In DNA, the CDR3 is TGTGCCAGCAGTGTCGGGTCCGGGGAGCTGTTTTTT. Protein product: CASSVGSGELFF.